This T cell receptor beta chain was retrieved from a study of T cell responses to AZD1222 COVID-19 vaccine. Whole-study results and caveats: There were mostly white British donors and more females than males, and clonal diversity was possibly underestimated. Just a handful of people given AZD1222 tested seropositive at baseline. Spike was spanned by vaccine-associated CD4 TCRs, which were dominant at 160-218 and 743-854.

This CDR3 has 13 amino acids. V lost 4 bases and J 2 bases, leaving 8 bases between the germline ends. Germline V CDR1 and CDR2: LNHDA, SQIVND (reference sequence). About this clone: The antigen remains undetermined.

Using immunoSEQ multiplex PCR, the repertoire was profiled, and TCRdb retains in-frame clones only, with some absent. The top ten hold 2.5% to 3.5% of the sample, which has 100,000 to 120,000 clones, 94% seen once. The sequence derives from an adult who received the AZD1222 COVID-19 vaccine. Sequencing was performed on peripheral blood, taken 28 days after the second AZD1222 dose. This chain uses TRBV19 with TRBJ1-1, with D tentatively TRBD1 (5 bases). CDR3 nucleotide sequence: TGTGCCAGTAGTAGCCAGGGAAACACTGAAGCTTTCTTT. It yields the protein CASSSQGNTEAFF.